These 7 T cell receptor beta chains were sequenced from one sample in a study of blood T cells in healthy people across ages. A second roughly 7 to 11 cycle PCR used barcoded and J-beta primers. TCRdb independently ran MiXCR on the 5' RACE reads; one entry per CDR3 protein. Here the sample spans about 970,000 distinct CDR3 sequences, roughly 51% being singletons. The sequenced sample was blood. These receptors all stem from a woman in her fifties or sixties in good health.

The chain employs TRBV25-1 and TRBJ2-2; D ambiguous. This CDR3 comprises 13 residues. Germline lookup yields CDR1 MGHDK and CDR2 SYGVNS. V was cut by 3 bases and J by 8 bases, with 10 bases left in between. CDR3 region: CASSDWSRGELFF. CDR3 coding DNA: TGTGCCAGCAGTGATTGGTCACGGGGGGAGCTGTTTTTT. Full variable domain (rest looked up from reference TRBV25-1 and TRBJ2-2): EADIYQTPRYLVIGTGKKITLECSQTMGHDKMYWYQQDPGMELHLIHYSYGVNSTEKGDLSSESTVSRIRTEHFPLTLESARPSHTSQYLCASSDWSRGELFFGEGSRLTVL.

This rearrangement joins TRBV7-2 to TRBJ2-5; 7 nucleotides match TRBD2. Germline V CDR1 and CDR2: SGHTA, FQGNSA. V was pared by 0 bases and J by 2 bases, with 24 bases of the junction left unmatched. The CDR3 runs to 22 residues. This CDR3 reads CASSLAAWTGGLDSARQETQYF. CDR3 sequence (DNA): TGTGCCAGCAGCTTAGCCGCCTGGACGGGAGGCTTGGATAGCGCAAGACAAGAGACCCAGTACTTC.

CDR3 in DNA: TGCAGCGTTGCACAGAGCGGCTCTGGGGCCAACGTCCTGACTTTC. Its protein product is CSVAQSGSGANVLTF. The chain links TRBV29-1 to TRBJ2-6; weak D call: TRBD2 (5 bases). The CDR3 contains 15 residues. Germline values: CDR1 SQVTM, CDR2 ANQGSEA. Trimming cost V 4 bases and J 0 bases, with 10 bases left between them. Based on the CDR3 plus reference TRBV29-1 and TRBJ2-6, the full variable domain is SAVISQKPSRDICQRGTSLTIQCQVDSQVTMMFWYRQQPGQSLTLIATANQGSEATYESGFVIDKFPISRPNLTFSTLTVSNMSPEDSSIYLCSVAQSGSGANVLTFGAGSRLTVL.

This clonotype appeared a few times. This chain connects TRBV7-9 to TRBJ2-1, with 8 bases identical to TRBD2. In germline, CDR1 is SEHNR, CDR2 FQNEAQ (reference sequence). The CDR3 length is 14 residues. Trimming cost V 8 bases and J 7 bases; bases outside gene matches: 10. CDR3: CASSRGGRLNEQFF. The CDR3 coding sequence is TGTGCCAGCTCCCGGGGGGGCCGCCTAAATGAGCAGTTCTTC. Combining the CDR3 with reference TRBV7-9 and TRBJ2-1 gives the whole variable domain DTGVSQNPRHKITKRGQNVTFRCDPISEHNRLYWYRQTLGQGPEFLTYFQNEAQLEKSRLLSDRFSAERPKGSFSTLEIQRTEQGDSAMYLCASSRGGRLNEQFFGPGTRLTVL.

The V call is TRBV5-1, the J call TRBJ2-3; D may correspond to TRBD1 or TRBD2 (6 bases each). The CDR3 is 15 amino acids. V was trimmed by 4 bases and J by 2 bases, leaving 14 bases between them. In germline, CDR1 is SGHRS, CDR2 YFSETQ. DNA of the CDR3: TGCGCCAGCAGCGTGACAGGAGGGCCCACAGATACGCAGTATTTT. It yields the protein CASSVTGGPTDTQYF.

CDR3 residues: CASTLRGGQVKAFF. CDR3 coding DNA: TGTGCCAGCACCCTAAGGGGGGGTCAGGTAAAAGCTTTCTTT. V is TRBV28 and J is TRBJ1-1; D perhaps matches TRBD1 (6 bases). V gave up 7 bases and J gave up 9 bases, with 21 bases separating them. Germline V gives CDR1 MDHEN, CDR2 SYDVKM. This CDR3 spans 14 amino acids.

This clonotype has only a few counts. CDR3 protein: CASSRLGTAYEQYF. DNA for the CDR3: TGCGCCAGCAGCCGTTTAGGGACAGCCTACGAGCAGTACTTC. This sequence joins TRBV4-3 and TRBJ2-4, with TRBD1 matching 7 bases. The better agreement between TRBJ2-7 and the DNA end casts doubt on the J call. The length of the CDR3 is 14 residues. Germline V gene lookup returns CDR1 LGHNA and CDR2 YSLEER.